A single sample is the source of the 15 T cell receptor beta chains below, sequenced in a study of STAT3 mutations in large granular lymphocyte leukemia. General study findings and limits: In T-cell large granular lymphocyte leukemia, about half of patients showed multiple immunodominant subclonotypes.

The table came from immunoSEQ multiplex PCR; TCRdb's copy has only in-frame clones and leaves some out. Of approximately 31,000 clones in the sample, 86% are singletons; the top ten hold about 13%. What these receptors recognize is not known. Input material: peripheral blood mononuclear cells. These receptors all stem from a man in his fifties or sixties with T-cell large granular lymphocyte leukemia. Some clones in this sample may be carry-over from other donors' samples.

The chain uses TRBV6-6 and TRBJ2-2; the D gene is possibly TRBD1 (6 bases). The CDR3 loop spans 13 amino acids. Germline CDR1 reads MNHNY; CDR2 reads SVGAGI (reference sequence). V was trimmed by 5 bases and J by 8 bases, leaving 12 bases between them. CDR3 sequence (DNA): TGTGCCAGCAGTCAGTCAGGGGATGGGGAGCTGTTTTTT. Amino acid sequence: CASSQSGDGELFF.

V is TRBV28 and J is TRBJ2-7; the D gene is possibly TRBD1 (5 bases). This CDR3 has 11 amino acids. Trimming pared 4 bases from V and 9 bases from J, leaving 10 bases between. The germline V gene encodes CDR1 MDHEN and CDR2 SYDVKM. The CDR3 sequence: CASSYLRGQYF. The CDR3 DNA is TGTGCCAGCAGTTACCTTAGGGGGCAGTACTTC.

V gene TRBV4-2 combines with J gene TRBJ2-1, with 7 bases that match TRBD2. The V segment lost 1 base and the J segment 7 bases; nucleotides outside the gene matches: 4. CDR3 length: 14 residues. CDR1 and CDR2 from the germline V gene are LGHNA and YNFKEQ. The CDR3 reads CASSQGREGNEQFF. CDR3 nucleotides: TGTGCCAGCAGCCAAGGCAGGGAGGGAAATGAGCAGTTCTTC.

The rearrangement uses TRBV2 and TRBJ1-4; 7 nucleotides align to TRBD1. Germline V gene data show CDR1 as SNHLY and CDR2 as FYNNEI. J was trimmed by 3 bases and V by 1 base; bases with no gene match: 2. The CDR3 has 15 amino acids. This CDR3 reads CASSEDRGANEKLFF. The CDR3 DNA sequence: TGTGCCAGCAGTGAAGACAGGGGAGCTAATGAAAAACTGTTTTTT.

The J gene is TRBJ1-2, the V gene TRBV5-5; D is uncertain. Germline assignment: CDR1 SGHKS and CDR2 YYEKEE (reference sequence). V gave up 2 bases and J gave up 4 bases, with 9 bases separating them. The CDR3 runs 13 residues. The CDR3 region is CASSFKGTYGYTF. The DNA of the CDR3 is TGTGCCAGCAGCTTCAAGGGTACCTATGGCTACACCTTC.

CDR3 protein: CASSPSGSSYEQYF. The CDR3 DNA sequence: TGTGCCAGCTCACCTAGCGGGAGCTCCTACGAGCAGTACTTC. The rearrangement uses TRBV18 and TRBJ2-7, with TRBD2 matching 9 bases. From germline, CDR1 is KGHSH and CDR2 LQKENI. This CDR3 is 14 amino acids long. With 3 bases clipped from V and 0 bases from J, the junction kept 0 bases outside the gene matches.

This chain links TRBV27 with TRBJ2-1; D gene uncertain. V lost 6 bases to trimming and J lost 5 bases, with 23 bases between them. This CDR3 is built from 17 residues. Per germline, CDR1 MNHEY and CDR2 SMNVEV (reference sequence). CDR3 coding DNA: TGTGCCAGCAGCCCAAAACTAAGGTGGGGTCACCACAATGAGCAGTTCTTC. Translated: CASSPKLRWGHHNEQFF.

The chain recombines TRBV6-5 with TRBJ1-1; tentatively, D is TRBD1 (5 bases). The germline V and J ends were trimmed by 4 bases and 10 bases, with 13 bases remaining between them. The CDR3 is made up of 12 amino acids. Germline CDR1 reads MNHEY; CDR2 reads SVGAGI. The CDR3 region has the DNA TGTGCCAGCAGTTCGGGTACCGGGGGAGCTTTCTTT. Amino acid sequence: CASSSGTGGAFF.

The table lists this clone with a count of one. J is TRBJ2-7 and V is TRBV5-1, with a possible D match to TRBD1 (6 bases). This CDR3 has 14 residues. V gave up 0 bases and J gave up 2 bases, with 9 bases separating them. Germline-derived CDR1 and CDR2 are SGHRS and YFSETQ. CDR3 residues: CASSLGQATYEQYF. Written as DNA, the CDR3 is TGCGCCAGCAGCTTGGGACAGGCTACCTACGAGCAGTACTTC.

The rearrangement links TRBV5-1 to TRBJ1-4; D is uncertain. Germline V lookup: CDR1 SGHRS, CDR2 YFSETQ. The CDR3 runs to 13 residues. Trimming removed 1 base from V and 5 bases from J, with 6 bases in between. The DNA of the CDR3 is TGCGCCAGCAGCTTGTACTCGAATGAAAAACTGTTTTTT. Translated, it gives CASSLYSNEKLFF.

This chain joins TRBV11-3 and TRBJ2-7, with 10 bases aligning to TRBD1. This CDR3 is built from 15 residues. The ends lost 1 base at V and 2 bases at J; junction bases unmatched: 2. Germline CDR1 reads SGHNT; CDR2 reads YENEEA. CDR3 coding DNA: TGTGCCAGCAGCTTAGTGGGGACAGGGGCCTACGAGCAGTACTTC. Protein: CASSLVGTGAYEQYF.

V is TRBV7-8 and J is TRBJ1-2; a possible D gene is TRBD1 (5 bases). Trimming stripped 1 base from V and 5 bases from J, with 5 bases between. CDR1 and CDR2 from the germline V gene are SGHVS and FQNEAQ. This CDR3 has 12 residues. CDR3 coding DNA: TGTGCCAGCAGCTTAGGGGGGTATGGCTACACCTTC. Translating gives CASSLGGYGYTF.

The V call is TRBV6-6, the J call TRBJ2-3, with 8 nucleotides matching TRBD2. The CDR3 contains 16 residues. CDR1 and CDR2 from the germline V gene are MNHNY and SVGAGI (reference sequence). The junction had 10 bases not matched to a gene; V was cut back by 6 bases and J by 2 bases. CDR3 region: CASSPQAGGHTDTQYF. The DNA of the CDR3 is TGTGCCAGCAGCCCCCAGGCGGGAGGACACACAGATACGCAGTATTTT.

This clone was picked up a small number of times. The chain is built from TRBV5-1 and TRBJ1-2, with a weak D call TRBD1 (5 bases). Trimming removed 4 bases at V and 5 bases at J, with 18 bases between. Per the germline V gene, CDR1 is SGHRS and CDR2 is YFSETQ. The CDR3 sequence is 15 residues long. The chain's CDR3 is CASSPREGGTYGYTF. DNA of the CDR3: TGCGCCAGCAGCCCTAGGGAGGGAGGGACTTATGGCTACACCTTC. The full variable domain, rest sourced from reference TRBV5-1 and TRBJ1-2, is KAGVTQTPRYLIKTRGQQVTLSCSPISGHRSVSWYQQTPGQGLQFLFEYFSETQRNKGNFPGRFSGRQFSNSRSEMNVSTLELGDSALYLCASSPREGGTYGYTFGSGTRLTVV.

This chain uses TRBV5-1 with TRBJ2-7, with 8 bases that match TRBD1. The CDR3 covers 14 residues. CDR1 is SGHRS, CDR2 YFSETQ, per germline. J lost 4 bases, V lost 2 bases, and 5 bases had no gene match. The CDR3 DNA follows: TGCGCCAGCAGCTTCTCGACAGGGGCTTACGAGCAGTACTTC. Protein: CASSFSTGAYEQYF. Drawing the rest from reference TRBV5-1 and TRBJ2-7, the complete variable domain is KAGVTQTPRYLIKTRGQQVTLSCSPISGHRSVSWYQQTPGQGLQFLFEYFSETQRNKGNFPGRFSGRQFSNSRSEMNVSTLELGDSALYLCASSFSTGAYEQYFGPGTRLTVT.